This TCR beta chain emerged from a study of post-analysis software for immune sequencing data. About this clonotype: Its antigen is unidentified.

V lost 0 bases, J lost 2 bases, and 13 bases lay in between. CDR3 length: 16 amino acids. CDR1 is SGHRS and CDR2 is YFSETQ in the germline V gene. Study-wide points: Analysis by F measure revealed that same-batch samples clustered strongly together. Diversity measured as normalized Chao1 was significantly lower in multiple sclerosis patients than in controls. Elevated frequency relative to controls characterized about 5 TRBV segments in patients, TRBV5-6, TRBV5-1 and TRBV20-1 among them.

The authors incorporated unique molecular identifiers into the TCR beta cDNA libraries. TCRdb ran MiXCR on the PCR reads and lists one entry per CDR3 protein. The sample carries approximately 630,000 distinct CDR3 sequences, roughly three fifths recorded once. This receptor was taken from a girl aged 2 to 10 with multiple sclerosis. Sequenced input: blood. The J gene is TRBJ2-3, the V gene TRBV5-1; D may be TRBD2 (6 bases). CDR3 protein: CASSLAGGLLTDTQYF. The CDR3 DNA sequence: TGCGCCAGCAGCTTGGCCGGCGGACTACTCACAGATACGCAGTATTTT.